This record looks at one TCR beta chain sequence and its context. The antigen is not known. The CDR3 covers 15 residues. Germline loops: CDR1 SGHAT, CDR2 FQNNGV. Trimming took 1 base from V and 5 from J, leaving 11 bases between them. Repertoires were generated with immunoSEQ multiplex PCR, while TCRdb's copy carries only in-frame clones and drops some. The table includes tens of thousands of clones, around 90% detected once. Relapses following autologous stem cell transplantation were seen in all patients, with brentuximab vedotin exposure varying. The patients, who had relapsed/refractory classical Hodgkin lymphoma, achieved best responses of complete response, partial response or progressive disease. The data belong to a study of PD-1 blockade in classical Hodgkin lymphoma. Study background: Nivolumab was given intravenously to patients at 3 mg/kg every 2 weeks.

Findings of the study overall: Complete responders matched newly diagnosed patients in baseline diversity.

The input for sequencing was peripheral blood mononuclear cells (PBMCs), taken at baseline. V and J are TRBV11-2 and TRBJ2-2; D may be TRBD2 (6 bases). The source of this sequence is a human donor with classical Hodgkin lymphoma. The CDR3 spells CASSLVLEGTGELFF. CDR3 sequence (DNA): TGTGCCAGCAGCTTAGTTCTGGAGGGTACCGGGGAGCTGTTTTTT.